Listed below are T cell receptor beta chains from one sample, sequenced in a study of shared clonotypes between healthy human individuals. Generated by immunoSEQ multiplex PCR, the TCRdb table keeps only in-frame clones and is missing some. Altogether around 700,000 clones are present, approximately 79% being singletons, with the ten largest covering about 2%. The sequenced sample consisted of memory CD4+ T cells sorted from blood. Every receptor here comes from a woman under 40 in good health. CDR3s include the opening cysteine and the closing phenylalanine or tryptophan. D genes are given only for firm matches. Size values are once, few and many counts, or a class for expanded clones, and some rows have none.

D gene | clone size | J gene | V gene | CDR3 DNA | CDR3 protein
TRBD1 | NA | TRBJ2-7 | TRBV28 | TGTGCCAGCAGTTTATCTCCTCTAGACAGGGTCAGGCACGAGCAGTACTTC | CASSLSPLDRVRHEQYF
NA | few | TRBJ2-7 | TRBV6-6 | TGTGCCAGCAGTTTTGACAGGAACTACGAGCAGTACTTC | CASSFDRNYEQYF
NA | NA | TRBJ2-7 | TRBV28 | TGTGCCAGCAGTGACGCCGGGACCCGCTCCTACGAGCAGTACTTC | CASSDAGTRSYEQYF
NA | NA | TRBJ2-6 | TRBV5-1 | TGCGCCAGCAGCCTGTCCGCCGGCTCTGGGGCCAACGTCCTGACTTTC | CASSLSAGSGANVLTF
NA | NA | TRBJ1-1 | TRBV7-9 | TGTGCCAGCAGCTTATTAGGCGAGGGCACTGAAGCTTTCTTT | CASSLLGEGTEAFF
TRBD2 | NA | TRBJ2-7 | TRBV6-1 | TGTGCCAGCAGTGAGAAGAATACCGGGCGGGAGGAGCAGTACTTC | CASSEKNTGREEQYF
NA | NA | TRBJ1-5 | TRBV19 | TGTGCCAGTAGTATAGACCCGGACAGCAATCAGCCCCAGCATTTT | CASSIDPDSNQPQHF
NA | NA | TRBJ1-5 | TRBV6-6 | TGTGCCAGCAGTTACGGGGGGGTTCAGCCCCAGCATTTT | CASSYGGVQPQHF
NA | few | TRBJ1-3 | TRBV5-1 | TGCGCCAGCAGCTCGGGCACTTCTGGAAACACCATATATTTT | CASSSGTSGNTIYF
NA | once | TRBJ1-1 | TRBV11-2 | TGTGCCAGCAGCGCCGAATTCACTGAAGCTTTCTTT | CASSAEFTEAFF
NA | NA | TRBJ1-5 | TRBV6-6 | TGTGCAGCCCACGGGGCGGGTCTTAGCAATCAGCCCCAGCATTTT | CAAHGAGLSNQPQHF
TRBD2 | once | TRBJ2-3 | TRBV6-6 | TGTGCCAGCAGTCCAGGGACTAGCGTCACAGATACGCAGTATTTT | CASSPGTSVTDTQYF
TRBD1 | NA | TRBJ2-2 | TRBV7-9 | TGTGCCAGCACCGCCGGGACAGGGAACACCGGGGAGCTGTTTTTT | CASTAGTGNTGELFF
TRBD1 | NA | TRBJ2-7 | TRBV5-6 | TGTGCCAGCAGCTGGGACAGGGGGCTCCCTCACTACGAGCAGTACTTC | CASSWDRGLPHYEQYF
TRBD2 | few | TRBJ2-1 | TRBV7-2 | TGTGCCAGCAGCTTAGGACTAGCGGTGCAGTTCTTC | CASSLGLAVQFF
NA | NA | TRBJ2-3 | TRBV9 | TGTGCCAGCCACGAGGAGGGAGGCCCCACAGATACGCAGTATTTT | CASHEEGGPTDTQYF
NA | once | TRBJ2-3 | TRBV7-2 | TGTGCCAGCAGCATCCAAGGTGGTGCGGCCACAGATACGCAGTATTTT | CASSIQGGAATDTQYF
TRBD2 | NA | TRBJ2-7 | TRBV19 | TGTGCCAGTAGTATCCTTAGCGGGAACTACGAGCAGTACTTC | CASSILSGNYEQYF
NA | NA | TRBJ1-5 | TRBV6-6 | TGTGCCGGCAGTTCCGACAGGAAGGGTCAGCCCCAGCATTTT | CAGSSDRKGQPQHF
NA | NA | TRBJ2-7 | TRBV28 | TGTGCCAGCAGCTCCGGACGGGCGGCGGTCTTC | CASSSGRAAVF
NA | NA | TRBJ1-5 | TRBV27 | TGTGCCAGCAGTTTGTGGGGGGCGGGTCAGCCCCAGCATTTT | CASSLWGAGQPQHF
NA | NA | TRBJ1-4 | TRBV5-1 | TGCGCCAGCAGCTTACAGCCAACTAATGAAAAACTGTTTTTT | CASSLQPTNEKLFF
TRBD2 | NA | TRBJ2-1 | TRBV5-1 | TGCGCCAGCAGCTTGGGGACTAGCGGGACCGAGCAGTTCTTC | CASSLGTSGTEQFF
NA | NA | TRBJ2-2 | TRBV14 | TGTGCCAGCAGCTCCGTTCGAGGGATGAACACCGGGGAGCTGTTTTTT | CASSSVRGMNTGELFF
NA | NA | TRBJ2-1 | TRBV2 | TGTGCCAGCAGCGAAACAGGGATAGCGGGCAATGAGCAGTTCTTC | CASSETGIAGNEQFF
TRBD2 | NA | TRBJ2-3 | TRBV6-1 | TGTGCCAGCAGTGGGCGCCGGGACTATCCGGAAGATACGCAGTATTTT | CASSGRRDYPEDTQYF
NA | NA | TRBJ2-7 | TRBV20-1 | TGCAGTGCCAGCCTACTCTACGAGCAGTACTTC | CSASLLYEQYF
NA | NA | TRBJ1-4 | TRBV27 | TGTGCCAGCAGGAAGGGACCGAGGGGTGAAAAACTGTTTTTT | CASRKGPRGEKLFF
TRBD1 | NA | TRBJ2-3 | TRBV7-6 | TGTGCCAGCAGCTCGGGACAGGGTGCAGATACGCAGTATTTT | CASSSGQGADTQYF
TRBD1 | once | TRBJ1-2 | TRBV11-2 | TGTGCCAGCAGGGTGGAACAGGGGATCTATGGCTACACCTTC | CASRVEQGIYGYTF
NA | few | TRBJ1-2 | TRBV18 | TGTGCCAGCTCGCTCCAAGAAGGGCGGGATGGCTACACCTTC | CASSLQEGRDGYTF
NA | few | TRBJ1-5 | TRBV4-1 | TGCGCCAGCAGCCAACAACTCGGACTCTCTAGCAATCAGCCCCAGCATTTT | CASSQQLGLSSNQPQHF
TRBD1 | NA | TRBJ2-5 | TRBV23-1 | TGCGCCAGCAGTCAATCGGCCAGGGGGGAGACCCAGTACTTC | CASSQSARGETQYF
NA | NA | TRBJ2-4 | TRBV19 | TGTGCCAGTAGCCAATCACTAGCCAAAAACATTCAGTACTTC | CASSQSLAKNIQYF
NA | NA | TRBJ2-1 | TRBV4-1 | TGCGCCAGCAGCCAAGAGGAAATGGCTGACGGGAGAACCTACAATGAGCAGTTCTTC | CASSQEEMADGRTYNEQFF
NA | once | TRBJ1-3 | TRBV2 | TGTGCCAGCAGTGATGTGGGGGGCTACTCTGGAAACACCATATATTTT | CASSDVGGYSGNTIYF
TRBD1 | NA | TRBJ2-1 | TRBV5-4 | TGTGCCAGCAGCTTACAGGGGGCCAATGAGCAGTTCTTC | CASSLQGANEQFF